The rows below give T cell receptor beta chains drawn from one sample of a study of blood T cell repertoires in COVID-19. TCRdb's copy holds only in-frame clones and misses some; the assay was immunoSEQ multiplex PCR. The table includes around 170,000 clones, about four fifths detected once. Material for sequencing was peripheral blood. These receptor sequences come from an elderly woman with acute or convalescent COVID-19. Both conserved end residues are part of each CDR3. Each record gives: V gene, CDR3 protein.

V: TRBV14
CDR3: CASSQGLRVTGTAFEAFF

V: TRBV28
CDR3: CASSFSVQPQHF

V: TRBV3-1/TRBV3-2
CDR3: CASSQDLVEAYTQYF

V: TRBV27
CDR3: CASSLSRSNNEQFF

V: TRBV18
CDR3: CASSPRSGQPTFSRNTEAFF

V: TRBV4-1
CDR3: CATHQVESGGAGEQFF

V: TRBV27
CDR3: CASSLSSGRDQPQHF

V: TRBV27
CDR3: CASSGQSSSYEQYF

V: TRBV7-2
CDR3: CASSTPGTSGPTGELFF

V: TRBV7-2
CDR3: CASSLPGTVYEQYF

V: TRBV6-1
CDR3: CASSDPTGVFGELFF

V: TRBV2
CDR3: CASSQGDGANVLTF

V: TRBV19
CDR3: CASSKGTGGETQYF